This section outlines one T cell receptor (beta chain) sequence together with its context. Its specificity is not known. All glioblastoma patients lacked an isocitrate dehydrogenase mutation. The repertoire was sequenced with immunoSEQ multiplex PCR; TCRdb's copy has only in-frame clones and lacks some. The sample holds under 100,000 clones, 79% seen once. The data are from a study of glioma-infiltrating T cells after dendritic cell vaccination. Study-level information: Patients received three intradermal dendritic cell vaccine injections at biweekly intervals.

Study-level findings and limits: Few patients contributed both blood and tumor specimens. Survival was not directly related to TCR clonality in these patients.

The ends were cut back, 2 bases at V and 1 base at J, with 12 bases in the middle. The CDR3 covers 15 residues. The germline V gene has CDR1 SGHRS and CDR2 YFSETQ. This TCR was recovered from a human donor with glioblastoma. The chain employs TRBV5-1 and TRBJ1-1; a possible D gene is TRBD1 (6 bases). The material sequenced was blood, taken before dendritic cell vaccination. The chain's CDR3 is CASSFADRSNTEAFF. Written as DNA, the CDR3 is TGCGCCAGCAGCTTTGCCGACAGGTCGAACACTGAAGCTTTCTTT.